The present T cell receptor (beta chain) was sequenced within a study of T cells of healthy individuals. In its sample, this clonotype was seen many times. Losses at the gene ends were 2 bases for V and 7 bases for J; bases not matched to a gene: 6. CDR3 length: 13 amino acids. Germline CDR1 and CDR2: SGHDT and YYEEEE. A single record per CDR3 protein comes from TCRdb applying MiXCR to the 5' RACE reads. The sample has around 53,000 distinct CDR3 sequences; roughly 14% are singletons. The TCR sequence derives from a human donor in good health. V and J are TRBV5-6 and TRBJ2-7; TRBD2 agrees at 7 bases. The CDR3 sequence: CASSFDREGEQYF. CDR3 DNA: TGTGCCAGCAGCTTCGATAGGGAGGGAGAGCAGTACTTC. The full variable domain, with the rest looked up from reference TRBV5-6 and TRBJ2-7, is DAGVTQSPTHLIKTRGQQVTLRCSPKSGHDTVSWYQQALGQGPQFIFQYYEEEERQRGNFPDRFSGHQFPNYSSELNVNALLLGDSALYLCASSFDREGEQYFGPGTRLTVT.